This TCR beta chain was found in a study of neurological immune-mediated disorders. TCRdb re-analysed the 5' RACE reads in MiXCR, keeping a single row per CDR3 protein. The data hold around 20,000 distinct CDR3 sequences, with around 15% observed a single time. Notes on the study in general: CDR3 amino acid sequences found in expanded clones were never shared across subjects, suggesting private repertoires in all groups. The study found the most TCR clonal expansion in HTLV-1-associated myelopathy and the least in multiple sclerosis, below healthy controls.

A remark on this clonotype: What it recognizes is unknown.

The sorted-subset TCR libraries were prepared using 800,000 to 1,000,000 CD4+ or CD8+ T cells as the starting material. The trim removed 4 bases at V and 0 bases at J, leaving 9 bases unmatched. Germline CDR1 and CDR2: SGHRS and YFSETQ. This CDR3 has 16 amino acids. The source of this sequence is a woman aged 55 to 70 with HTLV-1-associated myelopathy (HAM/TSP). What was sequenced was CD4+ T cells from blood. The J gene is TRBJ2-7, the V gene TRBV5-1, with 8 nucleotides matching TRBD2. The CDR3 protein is CASSAGGVSGSYEQYF. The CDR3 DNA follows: TGCGCCAGCAGCGCCGGGGGGGTTAGCGGCTCCTACGAGCAGTACTTC. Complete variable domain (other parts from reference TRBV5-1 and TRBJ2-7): KAGVTQTPRYLIKTRGQQVTLSCSPISGHRSVSWYQQTPGQGLQFLFEYFSETQRNKGNFPGRFSGRQFSNSRSEMNVSTLELGDSALYLCASSAGGVSGSYEQYFGPGTRLTVT.